These T cell receptor beta chains were read from a single sample in a study of T-cell reconstitution after alpha-beta-depleted transplantation in children. Via MiXCR, TCRdb re-called the PCR reads, giving one row per CDR3 protein. The data contain approximately 640,000 distinct CDR3 sequences, roughly 17% of them singletons. The specimen was PBMCs from the stem cell graft donor, collected from the stem cell graft. Source of these receptors: a human donor who donated a stem cell graft to a child with acute myeloid leukemia. Each CDR3 is given with its conserved first and last residue. A clone size is listed for some rows: how often the clone was seen (once, few, many), or a class if it is expanded.

TRBJ2-2 many TRBV20-1 CSATTRGQRGMNTGELFF
TRBJ2-1 few TRBV11-2 CASSLSSGTGYNEQFF
TRBJ2-6 - TRBV6-1 CASSASGVGANVLTF
TRBJ2-7 many TRBV20-1 CSARLAGGGEQYF
TRBJ2-5 many TRBV20-1 CSARPSAGTGDRETQYF
TRBJ2-4 - TRBV9 CASSPGGAHIQYF
TRBJ1-6 - TRBV7-9 CASSFQTGFNSPLHF
TRBJ2-1 few TRBV7-2 CASSPLPAGYNEQFF
TRBJ2-3 - TRBV5-1 CASSLSTAASTDTQYF
TRBJ2-7 few TRBV7-2 CASSPTPGLSYEQYF